One T cell receptor (beta chain) is described in this entry. This entry comes from a study of cytomegalovirus exposure and HLA in healthy donors. PCR primers comprised 60 Vbeta and 13 Jbeta primers. TCRdb's copy holds only in-frame clones and misses some; the assay was immunoSEQ multiplex PCR. Reported are about 67,000 clones; the ten largest clones contain less than 20%. The TCR sequence derives from a boy younger than 18 in good health and CMV-seronegative. Sequenced: PBMCs.

In nucleotides, the CDR3 is TGTGCCAGCAGCACAGGGGGCTCTGGGGCCAACGTCCTGACTTTC. This gives the protein CASSTGGSGANVLTF. The genes are TRBV6-4 and TRBJ2-6, with 8 positions matching TRBD1. The J segment lost 0 bases and the V segment lost 6 bases, leaving 1 base of the junction unmatched. From germline, CDR1 is MRHNA and CDR2 SNTAGT. CDR3 size: 15 residues.